This TCR beta chain was identified during a study of blood T cell repertoires in COVID-19. Background on the study: Samples taken during acute and convalescent COVID-19 were collected in the United States, Italy and Spain. PBMCs, B-cell-depleted T cells, or T cells were the source of the cDNA or gDNA that made up the material.

Trimming removed 5 bases from V and 6 bases from J, with 14 bases in between. Germline values: CDR1 LNHDA, CDR2 SQIVND (reference sequence). This CDR3 has 13 amino acids. Under the authors' procedure: How many nucleated cells were present was estimated from reference gene primer amplification. Profiling relied on immunoSEQ multiplex PCR, and the TCRdb table lists in-frame clones only, not all of them. The DNA was the basis for D and trimming; V, J and clone size are from that table. The table lists some 370,000 clones, 80% to 90% of them singletons. The sample consisted of peripheral blood. The chain joins TRBV19 to TRBJ2-7, with D hard to call. This clonotype originated in a man in his forties with acute or convalescent COVID-19. This CDR3 reads CASSLPGASEQYF. CDR3 coding DNA: TGTGCCAGTAGTTTGCCAGGTGCGTCCGAGCAGTACTTC.